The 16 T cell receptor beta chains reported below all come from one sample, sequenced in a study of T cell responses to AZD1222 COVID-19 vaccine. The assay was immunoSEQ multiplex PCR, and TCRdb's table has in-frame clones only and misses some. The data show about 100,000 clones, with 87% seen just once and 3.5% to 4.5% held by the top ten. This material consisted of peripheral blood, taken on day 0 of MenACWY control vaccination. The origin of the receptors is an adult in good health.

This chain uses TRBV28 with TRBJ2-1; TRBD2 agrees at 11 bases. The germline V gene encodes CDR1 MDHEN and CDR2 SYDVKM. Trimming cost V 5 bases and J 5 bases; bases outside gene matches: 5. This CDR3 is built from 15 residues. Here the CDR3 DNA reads TGTGCCAGCAGTCAATTGACTAGCGGGGACAATGAGCAGTTCTTC. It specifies CASSQLTSGDNEQFF.

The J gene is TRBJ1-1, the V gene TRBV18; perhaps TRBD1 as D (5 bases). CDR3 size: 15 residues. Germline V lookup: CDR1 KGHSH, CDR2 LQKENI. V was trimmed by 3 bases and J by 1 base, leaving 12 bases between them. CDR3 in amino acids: CASSPPPGGNTEAFF. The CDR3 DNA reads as TGTGCCAGCTCACCTCCTCCGGGGGGGAACACTGAAGCTTTCTTT.

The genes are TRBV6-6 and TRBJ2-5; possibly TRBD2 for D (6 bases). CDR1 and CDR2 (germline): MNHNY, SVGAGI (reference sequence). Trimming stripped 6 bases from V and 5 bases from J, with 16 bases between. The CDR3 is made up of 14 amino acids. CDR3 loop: CASSPFRSGETQYF. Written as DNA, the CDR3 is TGTGCCAGCAGCCCTTTCCGGAGCGGGGAGACCCAGTACTTC.

The DNA of the CDR3 is TGTGCCAGTAGTATAGACGACGTTCCGGGACAGGTTAATTCACCCCTCCACTTT. It specifies CASSIDDVPGQVNSPLHF. This chain links TRBV19 with TRBJ1-6; 8 bases are shared with TRBD1. Germline CDR1 reads LNHDA; CDR2 reads SQIVND (reference sequence). The CDR3 has 18 residues. V trimming: 0 bases; J trimming: 6 bases; junction bases outside the gene matches: 10.

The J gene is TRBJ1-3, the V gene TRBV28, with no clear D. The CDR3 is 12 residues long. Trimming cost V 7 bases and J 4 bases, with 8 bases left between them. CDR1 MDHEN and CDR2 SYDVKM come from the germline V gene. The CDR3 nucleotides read TGTGCCAGCATGGTACAGGGAAACACCATATATTTT. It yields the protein CASMVQGNTIYF.

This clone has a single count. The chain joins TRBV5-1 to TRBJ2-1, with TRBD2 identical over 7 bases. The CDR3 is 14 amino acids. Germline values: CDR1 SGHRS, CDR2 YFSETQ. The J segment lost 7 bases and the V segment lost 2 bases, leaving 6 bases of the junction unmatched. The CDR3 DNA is TGCGCCAGCAGCTTTTCCGGGAGGAATAATGAGCAGTTCTTC. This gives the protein CASSFSGRNNEQFF.

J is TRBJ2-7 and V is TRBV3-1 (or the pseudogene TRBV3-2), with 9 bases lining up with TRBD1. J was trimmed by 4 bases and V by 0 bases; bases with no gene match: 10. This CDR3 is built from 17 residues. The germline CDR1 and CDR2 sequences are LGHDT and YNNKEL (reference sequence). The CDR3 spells CASSQDIRTGAKYEQYF. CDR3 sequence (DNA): TGTGCCAGCAGCCAAGATATCAGGACAGGGGCGAAGTACGAGCAGTACTTC.

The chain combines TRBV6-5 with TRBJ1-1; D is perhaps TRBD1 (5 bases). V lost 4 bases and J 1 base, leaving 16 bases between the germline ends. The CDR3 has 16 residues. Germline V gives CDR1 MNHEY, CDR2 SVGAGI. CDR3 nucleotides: TGTGCCAGCAGTTCCACCGGAGGAAGGGGGAACACTGAAGCTTTCTTT. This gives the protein CASSSTGGRGNTEAFF.

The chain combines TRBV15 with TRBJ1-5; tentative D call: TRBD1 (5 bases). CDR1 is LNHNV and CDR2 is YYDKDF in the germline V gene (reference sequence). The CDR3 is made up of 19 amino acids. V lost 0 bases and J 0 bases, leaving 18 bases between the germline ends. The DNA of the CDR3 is TGTGCCACCAGCAGAGATTCCAGGGTTTCCTCTTATAGCAATCAGCCCCAGCATTTT. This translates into CATSRDSRVSSYSNQPQHF.

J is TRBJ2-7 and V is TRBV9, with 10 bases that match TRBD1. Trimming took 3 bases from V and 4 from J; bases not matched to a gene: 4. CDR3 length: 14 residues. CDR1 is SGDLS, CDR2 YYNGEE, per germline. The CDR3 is CASSATGGGYEQYF. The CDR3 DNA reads TGTGCCAGCAGCGCGACAGGGGGCGGGTACGAGCAGTACTTC.

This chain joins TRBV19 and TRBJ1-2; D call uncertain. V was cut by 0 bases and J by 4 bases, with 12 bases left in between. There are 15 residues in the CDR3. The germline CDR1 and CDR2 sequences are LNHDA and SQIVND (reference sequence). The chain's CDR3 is CASSIDGGSSYGYTF. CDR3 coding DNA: TGTGCCAGTAGTATAGATGGAGGGTCTTCCTATGGCTACACCTTC.

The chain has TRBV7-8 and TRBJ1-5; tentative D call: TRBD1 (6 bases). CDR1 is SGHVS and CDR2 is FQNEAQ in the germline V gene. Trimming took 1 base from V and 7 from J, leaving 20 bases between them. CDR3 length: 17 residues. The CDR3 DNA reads TGTGCCAGCAGCTTAGGGGTAACAGGGAGTCTAGGGCAGCCCCAGCATTTT. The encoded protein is CASSLGVTGSLGQPQHF.

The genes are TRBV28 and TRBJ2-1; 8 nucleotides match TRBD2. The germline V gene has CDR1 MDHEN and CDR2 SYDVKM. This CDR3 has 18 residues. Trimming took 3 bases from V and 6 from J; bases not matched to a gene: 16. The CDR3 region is CASSFYPAGEGGCNEQFF. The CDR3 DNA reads TGTGCCAGCAGTTTCTATCCAGCGGGAGAAGGGGGTTGCAATGAGCAGTTCTTC.

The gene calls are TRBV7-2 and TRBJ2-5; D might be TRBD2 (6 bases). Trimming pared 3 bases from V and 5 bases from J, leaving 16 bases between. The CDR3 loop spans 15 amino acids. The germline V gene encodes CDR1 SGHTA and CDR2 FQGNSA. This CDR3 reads CASSFVADPRETQYF. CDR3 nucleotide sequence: TGTGCCAGCAGCTTTGTAGCGGACCCACGGGAGACCCAGTACTTC.

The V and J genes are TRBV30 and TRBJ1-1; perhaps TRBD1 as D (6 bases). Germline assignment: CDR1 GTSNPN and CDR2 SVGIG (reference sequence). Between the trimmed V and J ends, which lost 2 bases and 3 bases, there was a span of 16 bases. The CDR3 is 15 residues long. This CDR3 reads CAWSFGINRDTEAFF. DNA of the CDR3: TGTGCCTGGAGTTTTGGGATTAACAGGGACACTGAAGCTTTCTTT. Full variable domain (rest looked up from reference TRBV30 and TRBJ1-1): SQTIHQWPATLVQPVGSPLSLECTVEGTSNPNLYWYRQAAGRGLQLLFYSVGIGQISSEVPQNLSASRPQDRQFILSSKKLLLSDSGFYLCAWSFGINRDTEAFFGQGTRLTVV.

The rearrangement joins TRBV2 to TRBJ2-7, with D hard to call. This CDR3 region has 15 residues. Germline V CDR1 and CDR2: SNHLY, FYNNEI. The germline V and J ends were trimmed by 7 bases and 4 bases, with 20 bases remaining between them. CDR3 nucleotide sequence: TGTGCCAGCAATCCCTACGAAAGCCCGCAGTACGAGCAGTACTTC. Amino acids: CASNPYESPQYEQYF.